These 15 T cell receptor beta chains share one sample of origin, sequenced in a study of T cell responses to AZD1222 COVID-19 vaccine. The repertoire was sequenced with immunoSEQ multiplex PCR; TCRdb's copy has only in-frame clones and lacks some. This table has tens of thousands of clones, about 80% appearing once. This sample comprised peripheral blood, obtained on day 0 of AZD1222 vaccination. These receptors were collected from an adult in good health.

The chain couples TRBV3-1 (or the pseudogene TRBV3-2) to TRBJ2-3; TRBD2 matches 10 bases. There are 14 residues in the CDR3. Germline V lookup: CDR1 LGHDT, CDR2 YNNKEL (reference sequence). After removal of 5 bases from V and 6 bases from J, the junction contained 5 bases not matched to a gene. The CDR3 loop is CASSASGGGDTQYF. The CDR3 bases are TGTGCCAGCAGCGCTAGCGGGGGAGGGGATACGCAGTATTTT.

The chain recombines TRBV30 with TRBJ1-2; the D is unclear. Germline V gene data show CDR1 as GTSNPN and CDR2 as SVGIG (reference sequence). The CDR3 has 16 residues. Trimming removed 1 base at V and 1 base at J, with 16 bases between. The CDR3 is CAWSGWRTRLNYGYTF. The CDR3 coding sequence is TGTGCCTGGAGTGGATGGCGGACCCGACTTAACTATGGCTACACCTTC.

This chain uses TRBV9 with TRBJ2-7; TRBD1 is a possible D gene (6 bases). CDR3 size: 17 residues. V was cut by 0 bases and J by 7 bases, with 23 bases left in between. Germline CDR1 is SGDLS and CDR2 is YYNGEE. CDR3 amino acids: CASSVGGAGFGQGEQYF. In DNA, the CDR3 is TGTGCCAGCAGCGTAGGGGGAGCAGGTTTTGGGCAGGGGGAGCAGTACTTC.

CDR3 DNA: TGCGCCAGCAGCTTGGTTAGTGGGAACACAGATACGCAGTATTTT. Residues: CASSLVSGNTDTQYF. The chain employs TRBV5-1 and TRBJ2-3; no definite D call. The germline V gene has CDR1 SGHRS and CDR2 YFSETQ. The CDR3 loop spans 15 amino acids. V gave up 0 bases and J gave up 2 bases, with 10 bases separating them.

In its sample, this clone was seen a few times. This CDR3 is CASSRTGAGEKLFF. The CDR3 DNA reads as TGTGCCAGCAGTCGGACAGGGGCGGGTGAAAAACTGTTTTTT. This sequence joins TRBV6-5 and TRBJ1-4; 9 bases map to TRBD1. CDR1 and CDR2 from the germline V gene are MNHEY and SVGAGI. The CDR3 runs 14 residues. The ends lost 5 bases at V and 7 bases at J; junction bases unmatched: 5.

The CDR3 bases are TGTGCCAGCAGCTTTGGAGCGGCCCCGGAGCAGTTCTTC. Translating gives CASSFGAAPEQFF. This chain connects TRBV7-2 to TRBJ2-1, with a tentative D call TRBD2 (5 bases). With 3 bases removed from V and 10 bases from J, the gap between germline ends came to 13 bases. CDR3 size: 13 residues. The germline CDR1 and CDR2 sequences are SGHTA and FQGNSA.

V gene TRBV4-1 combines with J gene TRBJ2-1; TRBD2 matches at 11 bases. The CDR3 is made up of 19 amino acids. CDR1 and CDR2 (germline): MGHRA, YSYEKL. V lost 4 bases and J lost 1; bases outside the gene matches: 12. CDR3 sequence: CASSPLERLAGGSYNEQFF. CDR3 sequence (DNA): TGCGCCAGCAGCCCCCTAGAACGATTAGCGGGGGGGTCCTACAATGAGCAGTTCTTC.

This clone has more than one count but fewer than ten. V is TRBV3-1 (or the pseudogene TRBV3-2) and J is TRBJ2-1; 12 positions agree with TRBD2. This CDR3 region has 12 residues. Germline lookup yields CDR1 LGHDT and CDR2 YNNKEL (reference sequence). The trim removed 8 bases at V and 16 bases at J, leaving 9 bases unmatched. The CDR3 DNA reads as TGTGCCAGCGAAGGGACTAGCGGGCCTAGTTTCTTC. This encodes CASEGTSGPSFF.

CDR3 sequence: CASSPTDRGLDTQYF. In DNA, the CDR3 is TGTGCCAGCAGCCCAACCGACAGGGGGTTGGATACGCAGTATTTT. The V call is TRBV7-9, the J call TRBJ2-3; 9 positions match TRBD1. CDR3 size: 15 residues. Germline CDR1 reads SEHNR; CDR2 reads FQNEAQ (reference sequence). V dropped 5 bases and J dropped 6; count of bases not matched to a gene: 9.

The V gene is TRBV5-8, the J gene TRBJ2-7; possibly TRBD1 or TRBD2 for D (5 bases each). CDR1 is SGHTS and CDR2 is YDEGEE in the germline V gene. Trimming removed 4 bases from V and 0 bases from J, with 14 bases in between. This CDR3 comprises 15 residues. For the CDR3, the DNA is TGTGCCAGCAGCGCCCAGGGAGCCTACTCCTACGAGCAGTACTTC. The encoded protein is CASSAQGAYSYEQYF.

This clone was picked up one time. CDR3 nucleotide sequence: TGCGCCAGCAGTTCGGGTTTATTGGTCTCCTACAATGAGCAGTTCTTC. It is translated as CASSSGLLVSYNEQFF. V is TRBV10-1 and J is TRBJ2-1; D unclear. The germline V gene encodes CDR1 WNHNN and CDR2 SYGVQD (reference sequence). The CDR3 contains 16 residues. Trimming removed 5 bases at V and 0 bases at J, with 14 bases between.

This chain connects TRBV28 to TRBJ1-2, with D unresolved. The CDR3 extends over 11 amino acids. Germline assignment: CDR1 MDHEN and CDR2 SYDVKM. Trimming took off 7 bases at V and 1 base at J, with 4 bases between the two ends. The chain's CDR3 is CASIGNYGYTF. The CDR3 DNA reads TGTGCCAGCATCGGTAACTATGGCTACACCTTC.

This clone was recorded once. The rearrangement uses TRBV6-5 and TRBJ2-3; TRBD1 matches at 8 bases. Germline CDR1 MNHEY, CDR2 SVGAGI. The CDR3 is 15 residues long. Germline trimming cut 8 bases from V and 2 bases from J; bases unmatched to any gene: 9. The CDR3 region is CASRRQGSFTDTQYF. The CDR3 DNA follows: TGTGCCAGCCGCAGACAGGGGTCATTCACAGATACGCAGTATTTT.

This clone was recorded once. CDR3 in amino acids: CAWTSGGAYEQYF. The CDR3 bases are TGTGCCTGGACTAGCGGGGGGGCCTACGAGCAGTACTTC. V usage is TRBV30 and J usage is TRBJ2-7; 12 bases are shared with TRBD2. CDR3 length: 13 residues. Germline-derived CDR1 and CDR2 are GTSNPN and SVGIG (reference sequence). J was trimmed by 2 bases and V by 4 bases; bases with no gene match: 0.

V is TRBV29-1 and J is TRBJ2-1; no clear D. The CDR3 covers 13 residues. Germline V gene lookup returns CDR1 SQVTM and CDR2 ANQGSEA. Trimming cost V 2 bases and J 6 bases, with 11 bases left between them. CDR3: CSVEKDVVNEQFF. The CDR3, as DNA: TGCAGCGTTGAAAAGGACGTAGTCAATGAGCAGTTCTTC.